Each of the 32 T cell receptor beta chains below was sequenced from the same sample in a study of Graves' ophthalmopathy and Graves' hyperthyroidism. The sequenced template was RNA, covering the TCR beta CDR3 region. The authors performed first-round RT-PCR with HTBI primers and then a second-round multiplex PCR. TCRdb re-called the multiplex PCR reads with MiXCR, one entry per CDR3 protein. The top ten hold more than 1.5% of the sample, which has roughly 400,000 distinct CDR3 sequences, about 17% seen once. Specimen: peripheral blood. These receptors were obtained from a woman aged 18-29 years with Graves' ophthalmopathy.

This clonotype was seen at least ten times. J is TRBJ2-7 and V is TRBV20-1, with 11 positions matching TRBD2. The germline CDR1 and CDR2 sequences are DFQATT and SNEGSKA (reference sequence). J was trimmed by 7 bases and V by 6 bases; bases with no gene match: 11. This CDR3 contains 14 residues. CDR3: CSAIVAGGFGEQYF. As DNA, the CDR3 is TGCAGTGCAATTGTAGCGGGAGGGTTCGGGGAGCAGTACTTC.

CDR3 sequence reads: CASKATGRDTEAFF. CDR3 nucleotides: TGTGCCAGTAAAGCTACAGGCCGGGACACTGAAGCTTTCTTT. The chain links TRBV19 to TRBJ1-1; weak D call: TRBD1 (5 bases). CDR3 size: 14 residues. V was pared by 7 bases and J by 3 bases, with 15 bases between. The germline V gene encodes CDR1 LNHDA and CDR2 SQIVND (reference sequence). The variable domain in full, with the rest retrieved from reference TRBV19 and TRBJ1-1, is DGGITQSPKYLFRKEGQNVTLSCEQNLNHDAMYWYRQDPGQGLRLIYYSQIVNDFQKGDIAEGYSVSREKKESFPLTVTSAQKNPTAFYLCASKATGRDTEAFFGQGTRLTVV.

In its sample, this clonotype was seen many times. V gene TRBV28 combines with J gene TRBJ1-6; D is perhaps TRBD1 (5 bases). The CDR3 length is 14 residues. Germline V gives CDR1 MDHEN, CDR2 SYDVKM. V lost 3 bases to trimming and J lost 7 bases, with 10 bases between them. Here the CDR3 reads CASSLPGYNSPLHF. The CDR3 nucleotides read TGTGCCAGCAGTTTGCCAGGGTACAATTCACCCCTCCACTTT.

This clonotype was observed many times. The rearrangement joins TRBV3-1 to TRBJ1-5; unclear D gene. The ends were cut back, 1 base at V and 0 bases at J, with 4 bases in the middle. The CDR3 runs 14 residues. The germline V gene encodes CDR1 LGHDT and CDR2 YNNKEL (reference sequence). The CDR3 sequence is CASSQGTSNQPQHF. The CDR3 DNA reads as TGTGCCAGCAGCCAAGGGACTAGCAATCAGCCCCAGCATTTT.

This clonotype was seen at least ten times. V usage is TRBV29-1 and J usage is TRBJ1-5, with TRBD1 as a possible D gene (5 bases). V lost 7 bases, J lost 2 bases, and 15 bases lay in between. The germline gives CDR1 SQVTM, CDR2 ANQGSEA. The CDR3 spans 14 residues. CDR3 region: CSALEGPGNQPQHF. In nucleotides, the CDR3 is TGCAGCGCTTTAGAGGGGCCAGGCAATCAGCCCCAGCATTTT.

This chain uses TRBV12-3 or TRBV12-4 with TRBJ2-7; D possibly corresponds to TRBD1 (6 bases). The CDR3 totals 12 residues. Trimming pared 3 bases from V and 8 bases from J, leaving 11 bases between. The CDR3 region has the DNA TGTGCCAGCAGTTTCGGCCAGGGGAAGCAGTACTTC. Its translation: CASSFGQGKQYF.

This clonotype was observed once. This chain links TRBV19 with TRBJ2-4; D remains ambiguous. The V gene's germline CDR1 is LNHDA and CDR2 SQIVND (reference sequence). The CDR3 spans 15 residues. Trimming stripped 8 bases from V and 0 bases from J, with 14 bases between. The CDR3 nucleotides are TGTGCCAGTTCCGGATTTAGGCTAGCCAAAAACATTCAGTACTTC. Amino acid sequence: CASSGFRLAKNIQYF.

This clonotype was found many times. This chain joins TRBV19 and TRBJ2-7; D is perhaps TRBD2 (6 bases). Germline V gene data show CDR1 as LNHDA and CDR2 as SQIVND (reference sequence). V was trimmed by 5 bases and J by 5 bases, leaving 16 bases between them. CDR3 size: 14 residues. CDR3 in DNA: TGTGCCAGTAGTCCGAGCGGAGGGGCCCACGAGCAGTACTTC. It translates to CASSPSGGAHEQYF.

This clonotype has ten or more counts. The chain recombines TRBV7-2 with TRBJ1-1, with D hard to call. Deletions cut 1 base from V and 6 bases from J, with 15 bases between. CDR3 size: 15 residues. Per germline, CDR1 SGHTA and CDR2 FQGNSA. As DNA, the CDR3 is TGTGCCAGCAGCTTAGGACTGATTAGGGTTGCTGAAGCTTTCTTT. Translation: CASSLGLIRVAEAFF. Combining the CDR3 with reference TRBV7-2 and TRBJ1-1 gives the whole variable domain GAGVSQSPSNKVTEKGKDVELRCDPISGHTALYWYRQSLGQGLEFLIYFQGNSAPDKSGLPSDRFSAERTGGSVSTLTIQRTQQEDSAVYLCASSLGLIRVAEAFFGQGTRLTVV.

Many counts were recorded for this clonotype. This rearrangement joins TRBV12-3 or TRBV12-4 to TRBJ1-1; D is ambiguous. V lost 3 bases, J lost 5 bases, and 10 bases lay in between. CDR3 length equals 13 residues. CDR3 loop: CASSFKSGTEAFF. In DNA, the CDR3 is TGTGCCAGCAGTTTTAAGTCGGGGACTGAAGCTTTCTTT.

The chain is built from TRBV6-2 or TRBV6-3 and TRBJ2-2; D is undetermined. This CDR3 has 12 residues. Deletions cut 10 bases from V and 3 bases from J, with 9 bases between. Germline loops: CDR1 MNHEY, CDR2 SVGEGT. CDR3 DNA sequence: TGTGCCACCCTCGTTGACACCGGGGAGCTGTTTTTT. Translation: CATLVDTGELFF.

This clonotype ranks as medium-sized (0.01 to 0.1%). This chain links TRBV6-5 with TRBJ1-1; D perhaps matches TRBD1 (6 bases). V was clipped by 0 bases and J by 0 bases, with 8 bases between them. CDR3 length: 15 amino acids. The V gene's germline CDR1 is MNHEY and CDR2 SVGAGI. The CDR3 DNA reads TGTGCCAGCAGTTACTCATGGGGGCTGAACACTGAAGCTTTCTTT. This encodes CASSYSWGLNTEAFF.

The rearrangement uses TRBV12-3 or TRBV12-4 and TRBJ2-5, with a weak D call TRBD2 (6 bases). Trimming pared 5 bases from V and 2 bases from J, leaving 18 bases between. The CDR3 runs to 16 residues. In DNA form, the CDR3 reads TGTGCCAGCAGTCCTATGCGGGGCGGGAATCAAGAGACCCAGTACTTC. It specifies CASSPMRGGNQETQYF.

This clonotype has ten or more counts. The gene calls are TRBV7-8 and TRBJ2-7; 9 bases match TRBD1. CDR3 length: 18 residues. Trimming at V came to 1 base and at J to 7 bases, leaving 17 bases not matched to a gene. Germline CDR1 reads SGHVS; CDR2 reads FQNEAQ. CDR3 in amino acids: CASSLVVRGQGGPREQYF. The CDR3 coding sequence is TGTGCCAGCAGCTTAGTAGTCCGGGGACAGGGAGGACCGCGTGAGCAGTACTTC.

At least ten counts were recorded for this clonotype. Given a much more abundant clone one base away, this may be a read error. The gene calls are TRBV12-3 or TRBV12-4 and TRBJ1-1; D is ambiguous. This CDR3 is built from 15 residues. CDR3 region: CASRAPWTVNTETFF. In DNA, the CDR3 is TGTGCCAGCAGAGCCCCCTGGACGGTAAACACTGAAACTTTCTTT.

In this sample, this clonotype turned up many times. The V and J genes are TRBV19 and TRBJ2-5, with D perhaps matching TRBD2 (6 bases). The length of the CDR3 is 14 residues. Germline CDR1 LNHDA, CDR2 SQIVND (reference sequence). V lost 5 bases and J lost 4, with 14 bases in between. As DNA, the CDR3 is TGTGCCAGTAGTTCTGGACGGGAGATAGAGACCCAGTACTTC. Its protein product is CASSSGREIETQYF.

The chain combines TRBV12-3 or TRBV12-4 with TRBJ2-2; D gene uncertain. The CDR3 is made up of 17 amino acids. Deletions cut 0 bases from V and 2 bases from J, with 13 bases between. CDR3 amino acids: CASSLAPSFDNTGELFF. The CDR3 DNA reads as TGTGCCAGCAGTTTAGCACCCTCTTTCGACAACACCGGGGAGCTGTTTTTT.

This clonotype appeared many times. This chain joins TRBV12-3 or TRBV12-4 and TRBJ2-4; 7 positions match TRBD1. The trim removed 4 bases at V and 4 bases at J, leaving 10 bases unmatched. The CDR3 runs to 16 residues. CDR3: CASSSGLDREKNIQYF. The CDR3 coding sequence is TGTGCCAGCAGTTCCGGGTTAGACAGGGAAAAAAACATTCAGTACTTC.

The sample holds many counts of this clonotype. The chain is built from TRBV18 and TRBJ1-2; TRBD1 is a possible D gene (5 bases). CDR3 length equals 14 residues. Trimming pared 5 bases from V and 8 bases from J, leaving 18 bases between. Germline lookup yields CDR1 KGHSH and CDR2 LQKENI. In nucleotides, the CDR3 is TGTGCCAGCTCAACAGACCAAGGGGCGGAAGGCTACACCTTC. The encoded protein is CASSTDQGAEGYTF. Together with reference TRBV18 and TRBJ1-2, the CDR3 gives the full variable domain: NAGVMQNPRHLVRRRGQEARLRCSPMKGHSHVYWYRQLPEEGLKFMVYLQKENIIDESGMPKERFSAEFPKEGPSILRIQQVVRGDSAAYFCASSTDQGAEGYTFGSGTRLTVV.

This clonotype was seen repeatedly, ten times or more. The V and J genes are TRBV6-2 or TRBV6-3 and TRBJ1-5; unclear D gene. This CDR3 region has 16 residues. Germline lookup yields CDR1 MNHEY and CDR2 SVGEGT. The V end lost 5 bases, the J end lost 4 bases, and 18 bases lay between the germline ends. In nucleotides, the CDR3 is TGTGCCAGCAGTACCCGGACCAGGTTTGGGAATCAGCCCCAGCATTTT. Protein: CASSTRTRFGNQPQHF.

There are a few counts of this clonotype. This sequence joins TRBV6-2 or TRBV6-3 and TRBJ2-2; no firm D call. The ends were cut back, 8 bases at V and 6 bases at J, with 19 bases in the middle. The CDR3 loop spans 15 amino acids. The V gene's germline CDR1 is MNHEY and CDR2 SVGEGT. The DNA of the CDR3 is TGTGCCAGCGAAGAGCGATTAACTGTTCCCGGGGAGCTGTTTTTT. Amino acids: CASEERLTVPGELFF.

This clonotype showed up many times. V gene TRBV12-3 or TRBV12-4 combines with J gene TRBJ1-2; D call uncertain. Trimming pared 6 bases from V and 1 base from J, leaving 12 bases between. This CDR3 contains 14 residues. The CDR3: CASSLFRVNYGYTF. CDR3 bases: TGTGCCAGCAGCCTATTCCGGGTTAACTATGGCTACACCTTC.

This clonotype has ten or more counts. The chain combines TRBV20-1 with TRBJ2-7, with a possible D match to TRBD2 (5 bases). Germline V gives CDR1 DFQATT, CDR2 SNEGSKA (reference sequence). The CDR3 loop spans 14 amino acids. The germline V and J ends were trimmed by 0 bases and 4 bases, with 13 bases remaining between them. The CDR3, as DNA: TGCAGTGCTAGAGATGGCGGGCGGGTGTACGAGCAGTACTTC. Amino acids: CSARDGGRVYEQYF.

V gene TRBV12-5 combines with J gene TRBJ2-5; D is uncertain. Trimming took 1 base from V and 0 from J, leaving 9 bases between them. This CDR3 is 15 amino acids long. Germline CDR1 reads LGHNT; CDR2 reads FRNRAP. The CDR3 DNA reads TGTGCTAGTGGTTTGGGGGCTAGGTACCAAGAGACCCAGTACTTC. Its translation: CASGLGARYQETQYF.

J is TRBJ2-5 and V is TRBV15; 8 nucleotides line up with TRBD1. In germline, CDR1 is LNHNV, CDR2 YYDKDF (reference sequence). The J segment lost 4 bases and the V segment lost 3 bases, leaving 10 bases of the junction unmatched. The CDR3 consists of 16 residues. The CDR3 reads CATSSDGQGSGETQYF. The CDR3 nucleotides read TGTGCCACCAGCAGCGACGGACAGGGTTCGGGAGAGACCCAGTACTTC.

This clonotype was counted ten times or more. V and J are TRBV29-1 and TRBJ2-7; D not resolved. This CDR3 is 15 amino acids long. From germline, CDR1 is SQVTM and CDR2 ANQGSEA. Trimming took 0 bases from V and 3 from J, leaving 15 bases between them. The CDR3 DNA reads TGCAGCGTTGAAGATACGGACGGAAACTACTACGAGCAGTACTTC. Protein product: CSVEDTDGNYYEQYF.

This clonotype was detected ten times or more. The genes are TRBV6-2 or TRBV6-3 and TRBJ1-1; weak D call: TRBD1 (5 bases). Trimming cost V 7 bases and J 7 bases, with 13 bases left between them. The CDR3 is 12 amino acids. Germline-derived CDR1 and CDR2 are MNHEY and SVGEGT. This chain's CDR3 is CASTYPTVEAFF. The CDR3 DNA reads TGTGCCAGCACCTACCCGACAGTTGAAGCTTTCTTT.

This sequence joins TRBV30 and TRBJ2-7; either TRBD1 or TRBD2 may fit D (5 bases each). From germline, CDR1 is GTSNPN and CDR2 SVGIG (reference sequence). V shed 5 bases and J shed 2 bases, with 16 bases lying between them. CDR3 length equals 14 residues. The CDR3 here is CAWGLGGGAYEQYF. The DNA for the CDR3 is TGTGCCTGGGGCCTCGGTGGGGGAGCCTACGAGCAGTACTTC.

This clonotype has ten or more counts. J is TRBJ2-2 and V is TRBV30; D unclear. Germline V gene data show CDR1 as GTSNPN and CDR2 as SVGIG (reference sequence). This CDR3 comprises 14 residues. V lost 5 bases, J lost 2 bases, and 12 bases lay in between. CDR3 sequence reads: CAWDSGPNTGELFF. The CDR3 bases are TGTGCCTGGGATTCGGGCCCTAACACCGGGGAGCTGTTTTTT.

J is TRBJ2-2 and V is TRBV9; perhaps TRBD2 as D (6 bases). The CDR3 consists of 15 residues. Trimming shortened V by 0 bases and J by 6 bases, and 12 bases separated the two germline ends. The germline CDR1 and CDR2 sequences are SGDLS and YYNGEE. As DNA, the CDR3 is TGTGCCAGCAGCGTAGACGGGAGTGGGTCCGGGGAGCTGTTTTTT. This translates into CASSVDGSGSGELFF.

This clonotype was seen repeatedly, ten times or more. The chain joins TRBV7-8 to TRBJ1-2; 8 nucleotides match TRBD1. CDR1 SGHVS and CDR2 FQNEAQ come from the germline V gene. The CDR3 spans 18 residues. The trim removed 5 bases at V and 7 bases at J, leaving 21 bases unmatched. The CDR3 DNA reads TGTGCCAGCAGCCGAACTTACCTGGACAGGGAGAGTTTCAGTGGCTACACCTTC. Amino acid sequence: CASSRTYLDRESFSGYTF.

In its sample, this clonotype was seen many times. The gene calls are TRBV30 and TRBJ1-2; 8 bases map to TRBD1. The junction had 5 bases not matched to a gene; V was cut back by 0 bases and J by 5 bases. The CDR3 runs 14 residues. CDR1 and CDR2 from the germline V gene are GTSNPN and SVGIG (reference sequence). The CDR3 DNA follows: TGTGCCTGGAGTGTACGAAGACAGGGGTATGGCTACACCTTC. The encoded protein is CAWSVRRQGYGYTF.